Sequencing of this TCR beta chain was carried out in a study of T cells in tuberculosis. The study, taken as a whole, reports: Cases with active tuberculosis were adults, while controls were adolescents. Smaller alpha distances in active tuberculosis partly reflected shorter CDR3-alpha lengths.

Repertoires were generated with immunoSEQ multiplex PCR, while TCRdb's copy carries only in-frame clones and drops some. The repertoire holds tens of thousands of clones, with about 95% as singletons. With regard to this clone: What it recognizes is unknown.

Sequencing was done on a sample of PBMCs. The clonotype comes from a donor between 10 and 35 years old with latent tuberculosis or without tuberculosis infection.

The CDR3 loop reads CAWSVHQGNTIYF. The DNA of the CDR3 is TGTGCCTGGAGTGTACACCAGGGTAACACCATATATTTT. The V gene is TRBV30, the J gene TRBJ1-3; tentative D call: TRBD1 (5 bases). CDR1 and CDR2 (germline): GTSNPN, SVGIG (reference sequence). V was clipped by 0 bases and J by 7 bases, with 10 bases between them. CDR3 length equals 13 residues.